Presented here are 6 T cell receptor beta chains from one specimen sequenced in a study of CD8+CD57+ T cells in acquired aplastic anemia. Sequencing was done on patients that had shown CD8+CD57+ cell expansion by flow cytometry. Genomic DNA was employed as the template in profiling TCR beta VDJ and CDR3. MiXCR, applied by TCRdb to the reads, yields one record per CDR3 protein. The sample comprises some 200,000 distinct CDR3 sequences, roughly half of which are singletons, and about 8.8% rests with the top ten. The sequencing sample was made of sorted CD4+, CD8+, or CD8+CD57+ T cells (not recorded which) from PBMCs. These receptor sequences come from a human donor with aplastic anemia.

This CDR3 is CASSEQGWDQPQHF. Written as DNA, the CDR3 is TGTGCCAGCAGCGAGCAGGGGTGGGATCAGCCCCAGCATTTT. The chain links TRBV9 to TRBJ1-5, with D maybe TRBD1 (6 bases). The CDR3 sequence is 14 residues long. V was shortened by 3 bases and J by 5 bases, with 12 bases between the two germline ends. Germline CDR1 is SGDLS and CDR2 is YYNGEE.

This clonotype was counted only a few times. J is TRBJ2-5 and V is TRBV15; D may match TRBD1 or TRBD2 (6 bases each). Germline-derived CDR1 and CDR2 are LNHNV and YYDKDF (reference sequence). CDR3 size: 14 residues. V was clipped by 0 bases and J by 9 bases, with 14 bases between them. CDR3 coding DNA: TGTGCCACCAGCAGAGATGGGACGGGGGCGGCCCAGTACTTC. Its protein product is CATSRDGTGAAQYF.

The CDR3, as DNA: TGTGCCGGTGAAAGGACGGAGGCGGGGGAGCTGTTTTTT. Residues: CAGERTEAGELFF. The J gene is TRBJ2-2, the V gene TRBV6-2 or TRBV6-3; D is perhaps TRBD2 (5 bases). Germline V gene data show CDR1 as MNHEY and CDR2 as SVGEGT. Trimming took 11 bases from V and 8 from J, leaving 18 bases between them. The CDR3 consists of 13 residues.

This clonotype was observed a single time. With a much larger clone just one base away, this may be a read error. This chain uses TRBV13 with TRBJ1-1, with D possibly being TRBD1 (5 bases). This CDR3 comprises 16 residues. V lost 2 bases to trimming and J lost 1 base, with 14 bases between them. Germline CDR1 PRHDT, CDR2 FYEKMQ (reference sequence). CDR3 sequence (DNA): TGTGCCAGCAGCTTAATTCGGAGACAGCCGAACACTGAAGCTTTCTTT. Translation: CASSLIRRQPNTEAFF.

The rearrangement uses TRBV20-1 and TRBJ1-3; D gene ambiguous. Trimming shortened V by 0 bases and J by 0 bases, and 9 bases separated the two germline ends. The CDR3 consists of 15 residues. The germline CDR1 and CDR2 sequences are DFQATT and SNEGSKA (reference sequence). DNA for the CDR3: TGCAGTGCTAGAGATGGACGGACCTCTGGAAACACCATATATTTT. It yields the protein CSARDGRTSGNTIYF.

In its sample, this clonotype was seen many times. V is TRBV5-1 and J is TRBJ2-5; 9 bases agree with TRBD2. V shed 7 bases and J 3 bases; nucleotides not matched to a gene: 13. Looked up from germline, CDR1 is SGHRS and CDR2 is YFSETQ. The CDR3 consists of 16 residues. DNA for the CDR3: TGCGCCAGCGGACACCCGACAATAGCGGGAGAAGAGACCCAGTACTTC. Translating gives CASGHPTIAGEETQYF.